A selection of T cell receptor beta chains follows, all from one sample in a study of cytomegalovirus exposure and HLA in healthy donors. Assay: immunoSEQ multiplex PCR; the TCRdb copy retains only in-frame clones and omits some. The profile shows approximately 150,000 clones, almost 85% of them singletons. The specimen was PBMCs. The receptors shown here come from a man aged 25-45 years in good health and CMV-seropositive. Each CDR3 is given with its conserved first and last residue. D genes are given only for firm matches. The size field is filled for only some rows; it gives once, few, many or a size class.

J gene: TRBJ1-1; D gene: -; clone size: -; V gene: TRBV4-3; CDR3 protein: CASKPIQGNLEAFF; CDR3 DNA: TGCGCCAGCAAACCGATCCAGGGCAACCTTGAAGCTTTCTTT
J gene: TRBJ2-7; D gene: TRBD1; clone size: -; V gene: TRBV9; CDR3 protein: CASSGGTGGYEQYF; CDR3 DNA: TGTGCCAGCAGCGGCGGGACAGGGGGCTACGAGCAGTACTTC
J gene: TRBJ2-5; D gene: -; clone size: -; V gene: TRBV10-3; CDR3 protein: CAISELQETQYF; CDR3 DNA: TGTGCCATCAGTGAACTGCAAGAGACCCAGTACTTC
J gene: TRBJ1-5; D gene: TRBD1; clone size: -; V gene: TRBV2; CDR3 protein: CASSPGQGNQPQHF; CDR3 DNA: TGTGCCAGCAGTCCAGGACAGGGGAATCAGCCCCAGCATTTT
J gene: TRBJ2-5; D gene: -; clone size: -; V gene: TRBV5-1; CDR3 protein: CASTGTQETQYF; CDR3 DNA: TGCGCCAGCACGGGGACTCAAGAGACCCAGTACTTC
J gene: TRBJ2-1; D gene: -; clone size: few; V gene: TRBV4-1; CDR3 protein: CASSQDAAELYNEQFF; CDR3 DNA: TGCGCCAGCAGCCAAGATGCTGCCGAGCTCTACAATGAGCAGTTCTTC
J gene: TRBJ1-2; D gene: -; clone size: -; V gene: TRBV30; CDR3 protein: CAWSDSSNYGYTF; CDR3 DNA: TGTGCCTGGTCGGACAGTAGCAACTATGGCTACACCTTC
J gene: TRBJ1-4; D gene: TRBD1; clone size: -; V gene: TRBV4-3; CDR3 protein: CASSTLTGAGEKLFF; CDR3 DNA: TGCGCCAGCAGCACTTTGACAGGGGCGGGAGAAAAACTGTTTTTT
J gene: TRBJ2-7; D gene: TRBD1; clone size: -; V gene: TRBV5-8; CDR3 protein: CASSRRQGYQYEQYF; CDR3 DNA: TGTGCCAGCAGTAGGAGACAGGGGTATCAGTACGAGCAGTACTTC
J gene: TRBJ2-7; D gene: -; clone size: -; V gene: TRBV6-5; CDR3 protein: CASSYSKEGYEQYF; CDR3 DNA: TGTGCCAGCAGTTACTCCAAGGAGGGTTACGAGCAGTACTTC
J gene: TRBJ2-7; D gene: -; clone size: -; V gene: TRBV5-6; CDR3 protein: CASRQEREGFYYEQYF; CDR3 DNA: TGTGCCAGCAGACAAGAACGGGAAGGGTTTTACTACGAGCAGTACTTC
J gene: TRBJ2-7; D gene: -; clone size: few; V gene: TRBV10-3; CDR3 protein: CAIRRGGAYYEQYF; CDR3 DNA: TGTGCCATCAGAAGGGGGGGGGCCTATTACGAGCAGTACTTC
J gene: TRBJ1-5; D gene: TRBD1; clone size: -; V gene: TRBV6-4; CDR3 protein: CASSAQGGNQPQHF; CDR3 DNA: TGTGCCAGCAGTGCTCAGGGGGGCAATCAGCCCCAGCATTTT
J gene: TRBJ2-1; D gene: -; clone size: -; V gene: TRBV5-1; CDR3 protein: CASSPRVNSYNEQFF; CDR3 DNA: TGCGCCAGCAGCCCCCGGGTTAACTCCTACAATGAGCAGTTCTTC
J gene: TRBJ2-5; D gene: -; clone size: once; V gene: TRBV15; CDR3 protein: CATSRDAGVGEETQYF; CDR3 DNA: TGTGCCACCAGCAGAGATGCAGGGGTAGGCGAAGAGACCCAGTACTTC
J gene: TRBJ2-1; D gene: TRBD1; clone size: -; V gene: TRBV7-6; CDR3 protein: CASVQGQGVSVEQFF; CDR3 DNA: TGTGCCAGCGTCCAGGGACAGGGTGTATCTGTTGAGCAGTTCTTC
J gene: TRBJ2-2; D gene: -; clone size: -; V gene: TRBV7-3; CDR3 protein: CASSFSTGELFF; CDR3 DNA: TGTGCCAGCAGCTTCTCTACCGGGGAGCTGTTTTTT
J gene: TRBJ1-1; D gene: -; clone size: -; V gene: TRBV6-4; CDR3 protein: CASRRTGQNTEAFF; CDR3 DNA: TGTGCCAGCAGACGGACGGGACAGAACACTGAAGCTTTCTTT
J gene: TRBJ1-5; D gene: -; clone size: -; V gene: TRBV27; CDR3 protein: CASNPVVSNQPQHF; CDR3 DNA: TGTGCCAGCAATCCGGTAGTGAGCAATCAGCCCCAGCATTTT
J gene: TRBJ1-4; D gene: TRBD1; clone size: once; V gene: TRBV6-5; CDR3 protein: CASRGQGGNEKLFF; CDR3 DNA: TGTGCCAGCAGAGGACAGGGTGGTAATGAAAAACTGTTTTTT
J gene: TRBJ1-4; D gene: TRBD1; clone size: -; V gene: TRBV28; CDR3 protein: CASSLRDRRNEKLFF; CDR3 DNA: TGTGCCAGCAGTTTACGGGACAGACGTAATGAAAAACTGTTTTTT
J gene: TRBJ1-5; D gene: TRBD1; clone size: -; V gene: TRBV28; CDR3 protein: CASSSGQWSNQPQHF; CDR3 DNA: TGTGCCAGCAGTTCGGGACAGTGGAGCAATCAGCCCCAGCATTTT
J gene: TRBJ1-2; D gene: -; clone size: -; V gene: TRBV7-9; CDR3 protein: CASSGPYGYTF; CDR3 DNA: TGTGCCAGCAGCGGCCCCTATGGCTACACCTTC
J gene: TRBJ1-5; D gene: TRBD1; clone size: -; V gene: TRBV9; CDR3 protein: CASSSDRGQQPQHF; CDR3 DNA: TGTGCCAGCAGCTCAGACAGGGGGCAACAGCCCCAGCATTTT
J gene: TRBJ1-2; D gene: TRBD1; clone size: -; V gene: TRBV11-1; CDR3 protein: CASSPGQFNYGYTF; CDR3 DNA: TGTGCCAGCAGCCCGGGACAGTTTAACTATGGCTACACCTTC
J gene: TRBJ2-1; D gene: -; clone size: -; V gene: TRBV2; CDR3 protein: CASSDGAASSYNEQFF; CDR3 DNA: TGTGCCAGCAGTGACGGTGCCGCTAGCTCCTACAATGAGCAGTTCTTC
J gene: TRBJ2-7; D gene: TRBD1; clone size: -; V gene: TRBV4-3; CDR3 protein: CASSQQRTGSYEQYF; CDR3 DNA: TGCGCCAGCAGCCAACAACGGACAGGCTCCTACGAGCAGTACTTC